Detailed here is one T cell receptor beta chain. Its matching antigen is unknown. The data stem from a study of cytomegalovirus exposure and HLA in healthy donors. Study context: Around 180 million T cells yielded approximately 110 million unique TCR beta sequences in earlier analysis. Early released data comprised about 84 million unique TCRs from HLA-typed donors. Whole-study results and caveats: For presence/absence analyses, sequencing depth was assumed to be roughly uniform across donors.

At collection, donors were nominally healthy, but unrecorded immune exposures were probable. V dropped 2 bases and J dropped 5 bases, with 6 bases sitting between them. The CDR3 covers 13 residues. Germline values: CDR1 MDHEN, CDR2 SYDVKM. The PCR had 60 Vbeta and 13 Jbeta primers. The repertoire was sequenced with immunoSEQ multiplex PCR; TCRdb's copy has only in-frame clones and lacks some. In the table there are over 80,000 clones, roughly 76% of which are singletons. The sequenced sample consisted of PBMCs. This chain connects TRBV28 to TRBJ2-2; no definite D call. The receptor's source is a man aged 35 to 55 in good health and CMV-seronegative. CDR3 DNA sequence: TGTGCCAGCAGTTTACAGATGACCGGGGAGCTGTTTTTT. Translated: CASSLQMTGELFF.